This TCR beta chain was recovered during a study of shared clonotypes between healthy human individuals. TCRdb keeps only in-frame clones here, not all; method: immunoSEQ multiplex PCR. The table includes about 360,000 clones, roughly 70% detected once. V lost 4 bases and J lost 4, with 5 bases in between. This CDR3 has 11 amino acids. CDR1 and CDR2 from the germline V gene are MNHEY and SMNVEV (reference sequence). For this clone: The sample carries other DNA sequences with the same CDR3.

J is TRBJ2-7 and V is TRBV27; D gene ambiguous. The sample was memory CD4+ T cells sorted from blood. Subset given: CD45RA-negative fraction. The receptor was derived from a man aged 25 to 40 in good health. The CDR3 spells CASSSLYEQYF. For the CDR3, the DNA is TGTGCCAGCAGTTCCCTTTACGAGCAGTACTTC.